This T cell receptor beta chain was captured by sequencing in a study of blood T cells in healthy people across ages. Study in general: In model experiments, template switching was able to capture about one barcoded beta molecule for every two T cells that were present. Findings and caveats of the study: As age increased, TCR beta diversity per million T cells fell in a roughly linear fashion. Both higher diversity and more naive CD4+ cells marked long-lived donors when set against aged donors.

In its sample, this clonotype was seen a few times. Its antigen is currently unknown. Trimming removed 5 bases from V and 7 bases from J, with 12 bases in between. The CDR3 runs to 13 residues. Germline V lookup: CDR1 SGHAT, CDR2 FQDESV (reference sequence). Using a J-beta primer mix together with a sample-barcoded 5' primer, a second PCR was run for roughly 7 to 12 cycles. TCRdb processed the 5' RACE reads anew with MiXCR; each CDR3 protein has one entry. The sample has about 1 million distinct CDR3 sequences; around 25% are singletons. This same sample was also taken into another study, of T cells of mothers and their children.

J is TRBJ2-1 and V is TRBV11-1; no firm D call. The clonotype was recovered from a girl aged 2-15 years in good health. The sample was blood. CDR3 sequence (DNA): TGTGCCAGCAGCCCCCTTATAGGAAATGAGCAGTTCTTC. Its translation: CASSPLIGNEQFF.